Below, 24 T cell receptor beta chains from the same sample are listed, as sequenced in a study of blood T cell repertoires in COVID-19. Profiled with immunoSEQ multiplex PCR; TCRdb holds only in-frame clones, not every one. Of over 150,000 clones listed, roughly 73% are singletons. The sequenced sample consisted of peripheral blood. The receptor set was obtained from a man in his sixties or seventies with acute or convalescent COVID-19.

This chain joins TRBV12-3 or TRBV12-4 and TRBJ1-2, with D possibly being TRBD1 (5 bases). The CDR3 is made up of 13 amino acids. V was pared by 1 base and J by 8 bases, with 11 bases between. In nucleotides, the CDR3 is TGTGCCAGCAGTTTAGGGCAGGGTGACGGCTACACCTTC. Amino acids: CASSLGQGDGYTF.

DNA for the CDR3: TGCGCCAGCAGTGAAGTCGGGGGAGTCTATGGCTACACCTTC. Translation: CASSEVGGVYGYTF. This sequence joins TRBV10-2 and TRBJ1-2, with D perhaps matching TRBD1 (5 bases). Germline assignment: CDR1 WSHSY and CDR2 SAAADI. The CDR3 extends over 14 amino acids. V was clipped by 3 bases and J by 4 bases, with 12 bases between them.

This chain connects TRBV7-2 to TRBJ2-7, with 7 bases identical to TRBD1. The CDR3 has 16 residues. Trimming cost V 2 bases and J 2 bases; bases outside gene matches: 9. The germline CDR1 and CDR2 sequences are SGHTA and FQGNSA. The CDR3 DNA follows: TGTGCCAGCAGCTTATTGGGACAGCCTCCGCCCTACGAGCAGTACTTC. Translated, it gives CASSLLGQPPPYEQYF.

This clone was observed a handful of times. V usage is TRBV7-9 and J usage is TRBJ2-7, with D tentatively TRBD2 (6 bases). V was cut by 5 bases and J by 5 bases, with 25 bases left in between. In germline, CDR1 is SEHNR, CDR2 FQNEAQ (reference sequence). This CDR3 is 17 amino acids long. The CDR3, as DNA: TGTGCCAGCAGCACTAGCACCAGCCGGGCCCCTCGGGACGAGCAGTACTTC. Translating gives CASSTSTSRAPRDEQYF.

This clone occurred a few times. V and J are TRBV28 and TRBJ1-2; D is ambiguous. Germline-derived CDR1 and CDR2 are MDHEN and SYDVKM. With 3 bases removed from V and 0 bases from J, the gap between germline ends came to 8 bases. The CDR3 extends over 14 amino acids. The CDR3 reads CASSLIGSNYGYTF. The CDR3, as DNA: TGTGCCAGCAGTTTGATCGGTTCTAACTATGGCTACACCTTC.

V and J are TRBV7-8 and TRBJ2-2, with D possibly being TRBD2 (7 bases). Germline V gene sequence: CDR1 SGHVS, CDR2 FQNEAQ. Trimming left V 7 bases short and J 1 base short, with 16 bases between. CDR3 length equals 16 residues. CDR3 residues: CASIEWGGENTGELFF. The CDR3 nucleotides are TGTGCCAGCATCGAATGGGGGGGCGAGAACACCGGGGAGCTGTTTTTT.

This clone appeared once. The J gene is TRBJ2-7, the V gene TRBV28; 7 nucleotides line up with TRBD2. This CDR3 is 14 amino acids long. Germline trimming cut 5 bases from V and 2 bases from J; bases unmatched to any gene: 6. CDR1 is MDHEN and CDR2 is SYDVKM in the germline V gene. The CDR3 DNA reads TGTGCCAGCAGTCCGAGCGGGGTTACCTACGAGCAGTACTTC. Amino acids: CASSPSGVTYEQYF.

V and J are TRBV10-3 and TRBJ1-5; a possible D gene is TRBD1 (5 bases). V lost 0 bases to trimming and J lost 6 bases, with 9 bases between them. Germline CDR1 and CDR2: ENHRY and SYGVKD. This CDR3 comprises 14 residues. The CDR3 sequence: CAISESVGGQPQHF. The CDR3 DNA reads TGTGCCATCAGTGAGTCGGTCGGGGGTCAGCCCCAGCATTTT.

The rearrangement links TRBV18 to TRBJ1-1; D not certain. The germline V gene encodes CDR1 KGHSH and CDR2 LQKENI. The CDR3 is 15 amino acids. V lost 1 base and J lost 1, with 10 bases in between. The CDR3 loop reads CASSPLAPRNTEAFF. In DNA, the CDR3 is TGTGCCAGCTCACCACTTGCGCCTAGGAACACTGAAGCTTTCTTT.

This chain's CDR3 is CASGDGSNQPQHF. Written as DNA, the CDR3 is TGTGCCAGCGGAGACGGGAGCAATCAGCCCCAGCATTTT. The gene calls are TRBV12-3 or TRBV12-4 and TRBJ1-5; D uncertain. The V end lost 8 bases, the J end lost 1 base, and 9 bases lay between the germline ends. The CDR3 spans 13 residues.

This sequence joins TRBV4-2 and TRBJ2-2, with D tentatively TRBD2 (6 bases). Trimming took 1 base from V and 3 from J, leaving 12 bases between them. In germline, CDR1 is LGHNA, CDR2 YNFKEQ. The CDR3 contains 16 residues. The CDR3 loop reads CASSQVELAYTGELFF. The CDR3 nucleotides read TGTGCCAGCAGCCAAGTCGAGCTAGCGTACACCGGGGAGCTGTTTTTT.

The rearrangement uses TRBV2 and TRBJ2-1; no clear D. The germline CDR1 and CDR2 sequences are SNHLY and FYNNEI. The germline V and J ends were trimmed by 7 bases and 9 bases, with 13 bases remaining between them. The CDR3 is 12 amino acids. CDR3 bases: TGTGCCAGCACCGAGTGGGCTGGTGAGCAGTTCTTC. Protein: CASTEWAGEQFF.

V gene TRBV3-1 (or the pseudogene TRBV3-2) combines with J gene TRBJ1-1, with a weak D call TRBD1 (5 bases). The CDR3 length is 13 residues. V was pared by 0 bases and J by 10 bases, with 12 bases between. Per germline, CDR1 LGHDT and CDR2 YNNKEL (reference sequence). The CDR3 reads CASSQDRERVAFF. Written as DNA, the CDR3 is TGTGCCAGCAGCCAAGACAGGGAAAGGGTAGCTTTCTTT.

This clone has a handful of counts. The J gene is TRBJ2-7, the V gene TRBV28; TRBD2 might be the D (7 bases). The germline V gene has CDR1 MDHEN and CDR2 SYDVKM. V was cut by 6 bases and J by 3 bases, with 21 bases left in between. The CDR3 consists of 16 residues. The CDR3, as DNA: TGTGCCAGCAGGCCCCCAGGGGCTAGCGGCCGCTACGAGCAGTACTTC. Amino acids: CASRPPGASGRYEQYF.

The chain joins TRBV11-2 to TRBJ2-1; 7 nucleotides line up with TRBD1. Germline V CDR1 and CDR2: SGHAT, FQNNGV. The CDR3 runs 18 residues. The junction had 16 bases not matched to a gene; V was cut back by 2 bases and J by 6 bases. Here the CDR3 reads CASSLRGQPQPLRNEQFF. As DNA, the CDR3 is TGTGCCAGCAGCTTAAGGGGACAGCCACAACCTCTCCGCAATGAGCAGTTCTTC.

J is TRBJ2-7 and V is TRBV5-1, with 13 nucleotides matching TRBD2. V dropped 3 bases and J dropped 2; count of bases not matched to a gene: 5. CDR3 size: 16 residues. Germline V lookup: CDR1 SGHRS, CDR2 YFSETQ. CDR3 DNA sequence: TGCGCCAGCAGCTCCGGGACTAGCGGGGCCGCCTACGAGCAGTACTTC. It is translated as CASSSGTSGAAYEQYF.

This clone was seen at least ten times. The CDR3 loop is CASSSGRDSSDEQYF. In DNA, the CDR3 is TGCGCCAGCAGCTCAGGACGGGACTCATCAGACGAGCAGTACTTC. The V call is TRBV5-1, the J call TRBJ2-7, with a possible D match to TRBD2 (6 bases). V was trimmed by 3 bases and J by 5 bases, leaving 18 bases between them. Germline lookup yields CDR1 SGHRS and CDR2 YFSETQ. This CDR3 spans 15 amino acids.

This chain joins TRBV30 and TRBJ2-7; 8 bases fit TRBD2. The CDR3 runs 14 residues. J gave up 5 bases and V 4 bases, and 10 bases lay outside the gene matches. Germline V gene sequence: CDR1 GTSNPN, CDR2 SVGIG (reference sequence). The CDR3 nucleotides are TGTGCCTGGATTCTCGCGGGAGGAAGGAACGAGCAGTACTTC. Protein: CAWILAGGRNEQYF.

The chain combines TRBV10-3 with TRBJ2-1, with 10 bases lining up with TRBD1. From germline, CDR1 is ENHRY and CDR2 SYGVKD. This CDR3 region has 15 residues. V trimming: 3 bases; J trimming: 5 bases; junction bases outside the gene matches: 4. Here the CDR3 DNA reads TGTGCCATCAGTGACGGGACAGGGGCCAACAATGAGCAGTTCTTC. Protein sequence: CAISDGTGANNEQFF.

The rearrangement joins TRBV24-1 to TRBJ1-2, with TRBD1 matching 7 bases. The V segment lost 6 bases and the J segment 4 bases; nucleotides outside the gene matches: 7. Per germline, CDR1 KGHDR and CDR2 SFDVKD. This CDR3 region has 14 residues. Written as DNA, the CDR3 is TGTGCCACCAGTACAGGGGACGCTAGCTATGGCTACACCTTC. Protein sequence: CATSTGDASYGYTF.

The chain links TRBV19 to TRBJ1-5; the D is unclear. The CDR3 has 14 amino acids. Germline-derived CDR1 and CDR2 are LNHDA and SQIVND (reference sequence). Between the trimmed V and J ends, which lost 4 bases and 0 bases, there was a span of 7 bases. The CDR3 region has the DNA TGTGCCAGTAGTACGGGGAATAGCAATCAGCCCCAGCATTTT. This gives the protein CASSTGNSNQPQHF.

The CDR3, as DNA: TGTGCCAGCAGCTCCGGACAGGGGTTCGATGAGCAGTTCTTC. Translation: CASSSGQGFDEQFF. This chain links TRBV5-6 with TRBJ2-1, with 9 bases lining up with TRBD1. V was clipped by 3 bases and J by 8 bases; unmatched bases: 6. Germline V CDR1 and CDR2: SGHDT, YYEEEE. The CDR3 contains 14 residues.

This sequence joins TRBV15 and TRBJ1-2; D is unclear. The germline V and J ends were trimmed by 5 bases and 2 bases, with 6 bases remaining between them. This CDR3 is 12 amino acids long. Germline CDR1 reads LNHNV; CDR2 reads YYDKDF (reference sequence). The CDR3 loop reads CATSEGNYGYTF. The DNA of the CDR3 is TGTGCCACCAGCGAGGGAAACTATGGCTACACCTTC.

This clone occurred once. The rearrangement uses TRBV28 and TRBJ2-1; D gene ambiguous. This CDR3 has 11 amino acids. CDR1 is MDHEN, CDR2 SYDVKM, per germline. The V and J ends lost 5 bases and 7 bases respectively, with 6 bases between them. The CDR3 is CASSISNEQFF. The CDR3, as DNA: TGTGCCAGCAGTATTAGTAATGAGCAGTTCTTC.